These T cell receptor beta chains were read from a single sample in a study of blood T cells in healthy people across ages. MiXCR, run by TCRdb on the 5' RACE reads, gives a single entry per CDR3 protein. Here the sample spans roughly 1.4 million distinct CDR3 sequences, approximately 59% being singletons. The sample comprised blood. These receptor sequences come from a man aged 18 to 30 in good health. The CDR3 runs from the conserved cysteine through the conserved F or W. D genes are given only for firm matches. Clone size appears in some rows only: once, few, many, or a class for an expanded clone.

>TRBJ2-1|.|.|TRBV20-1
CSATQRWDYNEQFF
TGCAGTGCTACGCAGCGCTGGGACTACAATGAGCAGTTCTTC
>TRBJ2-2|.|few|TRBV27
CASRKATERGGELFF
TGTGCCAGCAGAAAGGCTACAGAGCGTGGCGGGGAGCTGTTTTTT
>TRBJ2-1|.|.|TRBV20-1
CSARDGSIPGFESQFF
TGCAGTGCTAGAGATGGGTCCATCCCGGGGTTCGAGTCGCAGTTCTTC
>TRBJ1-2|.|.|TRBV7-9
CASSSTADYTF
TGTGCCAGCAGCTCAACAGCTGACTACACCTTC
>TRBJ1-2|.|.|TRBV24-1
CATSDPFWALKPNYGYTF
TGTGCCACCAGTGATCCTTTTTGGGCACTAAAACCCAACTATGGCTACACCTTC
>TRBJ2-7|.|.|TRBV29-1
CSVEEEGAHEQYF
TGCAGCGTTGAAGAGGAGGGAGCCCACGAGCAGTACTTC
>TRBJ1-2|.|.|TRBV29-1
CSVAGGYTF
TGCAGCGTTGCTGGTGGCTACACCTTC
>TRBJ2-7|TRBD1|.|TRBV13
CASSYHTGGVYEQYF
TGTGCCAGCAGTTACCATACAGGGGGCGTTTACGAGCAGTACTTC
>TRBJ2-5|.|.|TRBV29-1
CSAIRGGATDEQYF
TGCAGCGCTATACGCGGGGGCGCCACCGATGAGCAGTACTTC
>TRBJ2-1|TRBD1|.|TRBV6-1
CATRWTGRSEQFF
TGTGCCACCAGATGGACAGGGAGATCCGAGCAGTTCTTC
>TRBJ2-5|TRBD2|.|TRBV7-9
CASSLVAGGTETQYF
TGTGCCAGCAGCTTAGTGGCGGGAGGGACGGAGACCCAGTACTTC
>TRBJ2-7|TRBD2|.|TRBV20-1
CSAPPGAGGSYEQYF
TGCAGTGCCCCGCCGGGAGCGGGGGGCTCCTACGAGCAGTACTTC
>TRBJ1-1|.|once|TRBV3-1
CASNQVHGNTEAFF
TGTGCCAGCAACCAAGTCCACGGGAACACTGAAGCTTTCTTT
>TRBJ2-5|.|.|TRBV6-1
CASLLMHRAGETQYF
TGTGCCAGCCTTTTAATGCACAGGGCTGGGGAGACCCAGTACTTC
>TRBJ2-7|.|.|TRBV3-1
CASSQDWAGSSYEQYF
TGTGCCAGCAGCCAAGACTGGGCGGGTAGCTCCTACGAGCAGTACTTC
>TRBJ2-7|TRBD2|.|TRBV6-6
CASSPGTSPFKSGEQYF
TGTGCCAGCAGCCCGGGGACTAGCCCATTCAAATCGGGCGAGCAGTACTTC
>TRBJ2-7|.|.|TRBV27
CASSFSMAGAQKNEQYF
TGTGCCAGCAGTTTCTCAATGGCGGGGGCCCAAAAGAATGAGCAGTACTTC
>TRBJ2-5|TRBD2|.|TRBV7-6
CASSTDLAGYNEQYF
TGTGCCAGCAGCACGGACTTAGCGGGGTACAATGAGCAGTACTTC